Each of the 3 T cell receptor beta chains below was sequenced from the same sample in a study of CD8 T cells in ankylosing spondylitis. Antigen specificity for these receptors is unknown. Study-level results: One TCR beta motif, made up of several highly homologous variants, appeared characteristic of ankylosing spondylitis blood.

MiXCR was run by TCRdb on the 5' RACE reads, yielding one entry per CDR3 protein. Of approximately 540,000 distinct CDR3 sequences listed, more than 9.5% are singletons. The sequencing sample was made of blood, either unsorted or a sorted T cell fraction (not recorded which). These receptor sequences come from a male donor with ankylosing spondylitis.

This rearrangement joins TRBV10-3 to TRBJ1-1, with no clear D. The CDR3 is made up of 13 amino acids. Germline lookup yields CDR1 ENHRY and CDR2 SYGVKD. Between the trimmed V and J ends, which lost 6 bases and 1 base, there was a span of 9 bases. The CDR3 loop is CAIRTTENTEAFF. CDR3 coding DNA: TGTGCCATCAGGACCACGGAGAACACTGAAGCTTTCTTT.

This clonotype was found many times. The chain is built from TRBV12-3 or TRBV12-4 and TRBJ1-1, with D maybe TRBD1 (6 bases). CDR3 length: 18 amino acids. Trimming took 4 bases from V and 0 from J, leaving 21 bases between them. CDR3 residues: CASSSQGLRGHMNTEAFF. CDR3 bases: TGTGCCAGCAGTTCCCAGGGCTTGAGGGGACACATGAACACTGAAGCTTTCTTT.

This clonotype came up a few times. The CDR3 DNA sequence: TGTGCCAGCAGCTCCTGGACAGGGCGGGGAGATACGCAGTATTTT. This translates into CASSSWTGRGDTQYF. This chain connects TRBV7-2 to TRBJ2-3; 8 nucleotides match TRBD1. The CDR3 sequence is 15 residues long. Germline V lookup: CDR1 SGHTA, CDR2 FQGNSA. V lost 4 bases to trimming and J lost 5 bases; unmatched junction nucleotides: 8. The whole variable domain, remainder taken from reference TRBV7-2 and TRBJ2-3, is GAGVSQSPSNKVTEKGKDVELRCDPISGHTALYWYRQSLGQGLEFLIYFQGNSAPDKSGLPSDRFSAERTGGSVSTLTIQRTQQEDSAVYLCASSSWTGRGDTQYFGPGTRLTVL.